These 9 T cell receptor beta chains share one sample of origin, sequenced in a study of CD8 T cells in ankylosing spondylitis. TCRdb re-derived calls from the 5' RACE reads in MiXCR, one entry per CDR3 protein. The sample has a few hundred thousand distinct CDR3 sequences, about 13% seen once. Whole-study findings and limits: Ankylosing spondylitis blood seemed to carry a telltale TCR beta motif made of under 10 highly homologous variants.

Antigens of these TCRs are unknown. The sequencing input was blood, either unsorted or a sorted T cell fraction (not recorded which). The receptors stem from a male donor with ankylosing spondylitis.

This clonotype was counted between two and nine times. This chain uses TRBV6-1 with TRBJ2-7; perhaps D is TRBD1 or TRBD2 (8 bases each). The CDR3 is made up of 19 amino acids. V was trimmed by 6 bases and J by 0 bases, leaving 27 bases between them. CDR1 and CDR2 (germline): MNHNS, SASEGT. As DNA, the CDR3 is TGTGCCAGCAGAAGTCTCAGGGGGCGAACGGGAGGGAGCTCCTACGAGCAGTACTTC. It translates to CASRSLRGRTGGSSYEQYF.

This clonotype was detected many times. The rearrangement joins TRBV7-8 to TRBJ1-1; D is unresolved. With 1 base removed from V and 0 bases from J, the gap between germline ends came to 9 bases. Germline CDR1 SGHVS, CDR2 FQNEAQ. CDR3 length: 15 residues. CDR3 in amino acids: CASSLGHVMNTEAFF. The CDR3, as DNA: TGTGCCAGCAGCTTAGGTCACGTTATGAACACTGAAGCTTTCTTT.

The V gene is TRBV5-1, the J gene TRBJ2-2, with D hard to call. The CDR3 covers 14 residues. CDR1 SGHRS and CDR2 YFSETQ come from the germline V gene. V was trimmed by 0 bases and J by 7 bases, leaving 10 bases between them. In nucleotides, the CDR3 is TGCGCCAGCAGCTTGGATGCTGGAATCGGGGAGCTGTTTTTT. This translates into CASSLDAGIGELFF.

The genes are TRBV20-1 and TRBJ1-2; 8 bases fit TRBD1. V shed 6 bases, J shed 6 bases, and the junction held 12 bases outside the gene matches. CDR1 is DFQATT, CDR2 SNEGSKA, per germline (reference sequence). This CDR3 is 14 amino acids long. The CDR3 DNA follows: TGCAGTGCGGGAGGAGGCAGGGGGCGAGATGGCTACACCTTC. Its translation is CSAGGGRGRDGYTF.

The chain employs TRBV5-1 and TRBJ2-3, with D perhaps matching TRBD1 (7 bases). The CDR3 extends over 15 amino acids. The ends were cut back, 1 base at V and 3 bases at J, with 12 bases in the middle. Germline-derived CDR1 and CDR2 are SGHRS and YFSETQ. The CDR3 DNA sequence: TGCGCCAGCAGCTTGACCAGGGGGGATACAGATACGCAGTATTTT. It is translated as CASSLTRGDTDTQYF.

This clonotype was seen more than once but under ten times. The chain is built from TRBV6-1 and TRBJ1-5; D is ambiguous. The CDR3 extends over 15 amino acids. Germline V gene sequence: CDR1 MNHNS, CDR2 SASEGT. V was pared by 1 base and J by 7 bases, with 14 bases between. The CDR3 loop is CASSEGSAGNQPQHF. As DNA, the CDR3 is TGTGCCAGCAGTGAAGGGTCGGCGGGTAACCAGCCCCAGCATTTT.

V is TRBV20-1 and J is TRBJ2-7; D perhaps matches TRBD1 (8 bases). Trimming took off 3 bases at V and 2 bases at J, with 14 bases between the two ends. The CDR3 runs to 14 residues. The V gene's germline CDR1 is DFQATT and CDR2 SNEGSKA (reference sequence). The CDR3 DNA is TGCAGTGCTAGGTCCACAGGGGGGGCCTACGAGCAGTACTTC. Residues: CSARSTGGAYEQYF.

The genes are TRBV20-1 and TRBJ2-3, with TRBD2 matching 7 bases. The junction had 10 bases not matched to a gene; V was cut back by 5 bases and J by 5 bases. This CDR3 comprises 14 residues. The germline gives CDR1 DFQATT, CDR2 SNEGSKA (reference sequence). CDR3 sequence: CSAAERGSGDTQYF. CDR3 in DNA: TGCAGTGCTGCCGAGCGGGGAAGTGGAGATACGCAGTATTTT.

V usage is TRBV7-2 and J usage is TRBJ2-1; D not resolved. This CDR3 has 15 residues. Per the germline V gene, CDR1 is SGHTA and CDR2 is FQGNSA. The V end lost 2 bases, the J end lost 1 base, and 9 bases lay between the germline ends. The CDR3 DNA follows: TGTGCCAGCAGCTTATTCGAGACTTCCTACAATGAGCAGTTCTTC. Translating it yields CASSLFETSYNEQFF.